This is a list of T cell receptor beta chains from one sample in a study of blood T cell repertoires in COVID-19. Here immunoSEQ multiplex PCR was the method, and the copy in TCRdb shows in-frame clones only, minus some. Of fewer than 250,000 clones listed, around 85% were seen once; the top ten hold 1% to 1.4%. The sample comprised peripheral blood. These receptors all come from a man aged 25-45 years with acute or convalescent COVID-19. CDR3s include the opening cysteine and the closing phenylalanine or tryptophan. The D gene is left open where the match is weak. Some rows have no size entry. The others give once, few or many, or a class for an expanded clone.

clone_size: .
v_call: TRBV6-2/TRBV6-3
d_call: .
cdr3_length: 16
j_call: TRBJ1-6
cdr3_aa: CASSYDGGGVSSPLHF
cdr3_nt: TGTGCCAGCAGTTACGATGGGGGAGGAGTATCTTCACCCCTCCACTTT

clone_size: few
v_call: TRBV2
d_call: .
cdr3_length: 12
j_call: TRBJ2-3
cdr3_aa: CASSEGELAQYF
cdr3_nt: TGTGCCAGCAGTGAAGGGGAGCTAGCGCAGTATTTT

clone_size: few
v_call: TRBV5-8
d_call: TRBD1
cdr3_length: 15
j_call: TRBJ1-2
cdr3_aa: CASSRGQEDNYGYTF
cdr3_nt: TGTGCCAGCAGCCGGGGACAGGAAGATAACTATGGCTACACCTTC

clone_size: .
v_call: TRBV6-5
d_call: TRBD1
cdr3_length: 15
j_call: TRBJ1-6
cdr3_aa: CASTRDRGLNSPLHF
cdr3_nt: TGTGCCAGCACTAGGGACAGGGGTTTGAATTCACCCCTCCACTTT

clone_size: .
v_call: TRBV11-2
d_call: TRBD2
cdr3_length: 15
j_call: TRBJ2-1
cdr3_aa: CASSPGPGAGNEQFF
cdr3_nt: TGTGCCAGCAGCCCGGGGCCCGGAGCGGGAAATGAGCAGTTCTTC

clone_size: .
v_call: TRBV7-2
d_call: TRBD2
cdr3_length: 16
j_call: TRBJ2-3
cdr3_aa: CASSLAAGAGADTQYF
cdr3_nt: TGTGCCAGCAGCTTAGCCGCGGGAGCCGGCGCAGATACGCAGTATTTT

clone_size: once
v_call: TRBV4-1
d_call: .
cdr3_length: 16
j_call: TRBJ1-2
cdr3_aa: CASSHFVARLNYGYTF
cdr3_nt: TGCGCCAGCAGCCACTTCGTCGCCAGATTGAACTATGGCTACACCTTC

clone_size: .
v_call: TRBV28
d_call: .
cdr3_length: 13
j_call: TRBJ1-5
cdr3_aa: CASGKDGNQPQHF
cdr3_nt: TGTGCCAGCGGAAAAGACGGGAATCAGCCCCAGCATTTT

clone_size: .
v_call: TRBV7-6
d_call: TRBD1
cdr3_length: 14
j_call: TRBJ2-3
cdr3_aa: CASSAMTGRDTQYF
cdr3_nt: TGTGCCAGCAGCGCAATGACAGGGCGGGATACGCAGTATTTT

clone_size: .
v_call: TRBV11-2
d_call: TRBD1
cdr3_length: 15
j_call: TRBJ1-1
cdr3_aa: CASSFDLSGQTEAFF
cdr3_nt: TGTGCCAGCAGCTTTGATTTGTCGGGACAGACTGAAGCTTTCTTT

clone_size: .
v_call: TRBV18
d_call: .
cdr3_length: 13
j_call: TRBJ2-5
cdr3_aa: CASSPLTRETQYF
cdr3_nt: TGTGCCAGCTCACCACTAACCAGAGAGACCCAGTACTTC

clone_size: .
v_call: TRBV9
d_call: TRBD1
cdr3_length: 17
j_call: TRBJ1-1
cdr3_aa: CASSVGDRGRLGTEAFF
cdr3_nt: TGTGCCAGCAGCGTAGGGGACAGGGGGCGCCTCGGCACTGAAGCTTTCTTT

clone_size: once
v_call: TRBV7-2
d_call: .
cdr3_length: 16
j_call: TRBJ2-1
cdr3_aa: CASSLVSWGRLREQFF
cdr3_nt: TGTGCCAGCAGCTTAGTGTCTTGGGGTAGACTAAGGGAGCAGTTCTTC

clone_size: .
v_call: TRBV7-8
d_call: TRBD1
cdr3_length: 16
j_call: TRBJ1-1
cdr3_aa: CASSLPGQGRNTEAFF
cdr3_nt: TGTGCCAGCAGCCTCCCGGGACAGGGCAGGAACACTGAAGCTTTCTTT

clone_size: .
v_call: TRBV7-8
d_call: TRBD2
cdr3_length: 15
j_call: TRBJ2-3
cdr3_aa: CASDASGAYTDTQYF
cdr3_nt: TGTGCCAGCGACGCTAGCGGGGCCTACACAGATACGCAGTATTTT

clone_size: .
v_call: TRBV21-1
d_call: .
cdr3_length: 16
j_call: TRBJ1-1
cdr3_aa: CASSRNSGQVNTEAFF
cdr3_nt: TGTGCCAGCAGCAGAAACTCCGGACAGGTTAACACTGAAGCTTTCTTT

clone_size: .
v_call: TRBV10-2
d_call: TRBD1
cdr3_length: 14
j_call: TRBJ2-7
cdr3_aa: CASTSSTGPYEQYF
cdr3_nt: TGCGCCAGCACCTCGTCGACAGGGCCCTACGAGCAGTACTTC

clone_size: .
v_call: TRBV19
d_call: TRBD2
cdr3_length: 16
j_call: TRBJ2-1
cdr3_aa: CASIPGRRGGGNEQFF
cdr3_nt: TGTGCCAGTATCCCAGGGAGGCGCGGGGGGGGGAATGAGCAGTTCTTC

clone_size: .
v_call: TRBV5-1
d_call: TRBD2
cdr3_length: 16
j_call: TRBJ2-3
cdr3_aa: CASSLGLAGGTDTQYF
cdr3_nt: TGCGCCAGCAGCTTGGGACTAGCGGGGGGCACAGATACGCAGTATTTT

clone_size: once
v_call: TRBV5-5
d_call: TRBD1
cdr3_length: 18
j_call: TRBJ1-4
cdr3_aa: CASSLAPGQRNGNEKLFF
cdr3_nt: TGTGCCAGCAGCTTGGCTCCGGGACAGAGGAACGGTAATGAAAAACTGTTTTTT

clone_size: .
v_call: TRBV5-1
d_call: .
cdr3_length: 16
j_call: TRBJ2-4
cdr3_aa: CASSFTGYGAKNIQYF
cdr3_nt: TGCGCCAGCAGCTTCACAGGGTACGGAGCCAAAAACATTCAGTACTTC

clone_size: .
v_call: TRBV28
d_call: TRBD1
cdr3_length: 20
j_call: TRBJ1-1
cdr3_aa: CASSSSPGVRGQGMNTEAFF
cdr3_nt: TGTGCCAGCAGTTCCAGCCCGGGGGTAAGGGGACAGGGGATGAACACTGAAGCTTTCTTT

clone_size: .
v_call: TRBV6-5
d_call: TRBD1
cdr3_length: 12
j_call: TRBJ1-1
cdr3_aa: CASKEGATEAFF
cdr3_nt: TGTGCCAGCAAGGAGGGGGCTACTGAAGCTTTCTTT

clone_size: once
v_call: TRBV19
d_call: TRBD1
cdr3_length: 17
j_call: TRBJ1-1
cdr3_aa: CASSIQGARFTRSEAFF
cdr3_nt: TGTGCCAGTAGTATACAGGGGGCTAGGTTTACAAGGTCTGAAGCTTTCTTT

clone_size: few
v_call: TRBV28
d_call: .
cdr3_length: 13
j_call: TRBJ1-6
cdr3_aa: CASSNGNNSPLHF
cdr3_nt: TGTGCCAGCAGTAACGGGAATAATTCACCCCTCCACTTT

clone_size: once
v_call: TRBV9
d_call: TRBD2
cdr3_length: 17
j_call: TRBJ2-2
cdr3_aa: CASSAGLAWGDTGELFF
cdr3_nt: TGTGCCAGCAGCGCTGGACTAGCCTGGGGCGACACCGGGGAGCTGTTTTTT

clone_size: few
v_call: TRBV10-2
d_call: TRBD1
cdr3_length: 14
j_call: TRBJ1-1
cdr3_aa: CASSGLDRGPEAFF
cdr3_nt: TGCGCCAGCAGTGGACTTGACAGGGGCCCTGAAGCTTTCTTT

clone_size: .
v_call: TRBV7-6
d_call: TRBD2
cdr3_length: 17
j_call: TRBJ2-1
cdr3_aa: CASSSRLLAGGVNEQFF
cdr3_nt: TGTGCCAGCAGCTCCCGACTACTAGCGGGAGGAGTTAATGAGCAGTTCTTC

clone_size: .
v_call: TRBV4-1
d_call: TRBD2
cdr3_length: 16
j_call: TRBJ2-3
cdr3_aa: CASSQGLAPDTDTQYF
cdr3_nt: TGCGCCAGCAGCCAAGGACTAGCGCCCGACACAGATACGCAGTATTTT